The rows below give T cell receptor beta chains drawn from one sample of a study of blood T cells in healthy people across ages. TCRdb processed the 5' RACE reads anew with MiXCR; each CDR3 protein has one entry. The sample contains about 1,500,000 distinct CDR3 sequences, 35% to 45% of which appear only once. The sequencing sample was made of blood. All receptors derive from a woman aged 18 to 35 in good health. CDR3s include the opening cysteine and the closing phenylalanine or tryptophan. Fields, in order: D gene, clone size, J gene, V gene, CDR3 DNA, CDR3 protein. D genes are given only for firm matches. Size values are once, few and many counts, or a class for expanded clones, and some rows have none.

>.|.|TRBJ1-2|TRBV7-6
TGTGCCAGCAGCTTAGAGAGGGGCGGAATATATGGCTACACCTTC
CASSLERGGIYGYTF
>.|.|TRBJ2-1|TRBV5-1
TGCGCCAGCAGCTTGGAGAGACTAAATATCCATGAGCAGTTCTTC
CASSLERLNIHEQFF
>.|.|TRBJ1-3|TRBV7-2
TGTGCCAGCAGCTTAGGACAGGTCGGAAACACCATATATTTT
CASSLGQVGNTIYF
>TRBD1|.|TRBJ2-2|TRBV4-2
TGTGCCAGCAGCCAATCGACAGGGGGTCACACCGGGGAGCTGTTTTTT
CASSQSTGGHTGELFF
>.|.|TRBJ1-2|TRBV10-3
TGTGCCATCAGTGAGGGAGTCTATGGCTACACCTTC
CAISEGVYGYTF
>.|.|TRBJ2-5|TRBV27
TGTGCCAGCAGTTTCGGATTAGGATCCTACAAGCAGTACTTC
CASSFGLGSYKQYF
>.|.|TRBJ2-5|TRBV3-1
TGTGCCAGCAGCCAAATAGAGAAGACCCAGTACTTC
CASSQIEKTQYF
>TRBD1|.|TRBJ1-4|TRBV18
TGTGCCAGCTCACCAAGGCCAACAGGGGTAGATGAAAAACTGTTTTTT
CASSPRPTGVDEKLFF
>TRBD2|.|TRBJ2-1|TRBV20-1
TGCAGTGCTAGAGATGGGACTAGCGAGTACAATGAGCAGTTCTTC
CSARDGTSEYNEQFF
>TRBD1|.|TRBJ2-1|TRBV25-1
TGTGCCACCAACCGGGACAGGGGGGACAATGAGCAGTTCTTC
CATNRDRGDNEQFF
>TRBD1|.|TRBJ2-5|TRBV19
TGTGCCAGTCAATCCCAGGGGGCGATCCCCAATGAGCAGTACTTC
CASQSQGAIPNEQYF
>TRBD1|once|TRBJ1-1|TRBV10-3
TGTGCCATCAGTCTACAGGGGGCGAACACTGAAGCTTTCTTT
CAISLQGANTEAFF
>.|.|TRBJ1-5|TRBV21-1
TGTGCCAGCAGCAAATTCCGGTTGCCCCAGCATTTT
CASSKFRLPQHF
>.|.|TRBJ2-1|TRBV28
TGTGCCAGCAGTTTTACGGATTATGAGCAGTTCTTC
CASSFTDYEQFF
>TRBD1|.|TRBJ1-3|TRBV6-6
TGTGCCAGCAGTTATGGAGGGACAGCTGGAAACACCATATATTTT
CASSYGGTAGNTIYF
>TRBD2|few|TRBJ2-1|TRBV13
TGTGCCAGCAGCTTAGGGCGGACTAGCGGGAGGATCTATGAGCAGTTCTTC
CASSLGRTSGRIYEQFF
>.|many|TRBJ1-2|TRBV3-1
TGTGCCAGCAGCCAAGAAAAGGTGCGTGGCTACACCTTC
CASSQEKVRGYTF
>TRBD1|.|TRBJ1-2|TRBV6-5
TGTGCCAGCAGTGAGACAGGGGCGGCTAACCATGGCTACACCTTC
CASSETGAANHGYTF
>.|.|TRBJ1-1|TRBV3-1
TGTGCCAGCAGCCAAAGGGGGAGGACTGAAGCTTTCTTT
CASSQRGRTEAFF
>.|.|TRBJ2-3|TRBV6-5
TGTGCCAGCAACGGGGGCCTGATCACAGATACGCAGTATTTT
CASNGGLITDTQYF
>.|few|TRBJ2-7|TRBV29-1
TGCAGCGTCTTAAACGGATACGAGCAGTACTTC
CSVLNGYEQYF
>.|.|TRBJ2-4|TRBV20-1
TGCAGTGCTGGACTGTACAATGAGCAGTACTTC
CSAGLYNEQYF
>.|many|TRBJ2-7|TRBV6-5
TGTGCCAGCAGTCGGAGCAGGAACGAGCAGTACTTC
CASSRSRNEQYF
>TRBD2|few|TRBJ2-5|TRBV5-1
TGCGCCAGCAGCTCCGCTCTAGCGGGAGCACTAGAGACCCAGTACTTC
CASSSALAGALETQYF
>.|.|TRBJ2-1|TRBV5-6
TGTGCCAGCAGCTCCCCGGCGAGGGGAATCAATGAGCAGTTCTTC
CASSSPARGINEQFF
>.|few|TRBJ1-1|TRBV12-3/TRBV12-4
TGTGCCAGCAGTAATCGACGAGGGCGAGACACTGAAGCTTTCTTT
CASSNRRGRDTEAFF
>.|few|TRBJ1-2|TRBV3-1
TGTGCCAGCAGCCAAGATCGGGCGGGGACCTATGGCTACACCTTC
CASSQDRAGTYGYTF
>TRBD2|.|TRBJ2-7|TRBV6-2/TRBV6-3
TGTGCCAGCAGTTACCCTCTAGGCGGGGGCTCCTACGAGCAGTACTTC
CASSYPLGGGSYEQYF
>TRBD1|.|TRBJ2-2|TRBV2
TGTGCCAGCCCCAGGGCAGGGGGCCCCCTGAACACCGGGGAGCTGTTTTTT
CASPRAGGPLNTGELFF
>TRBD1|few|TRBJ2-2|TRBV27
TGTGCCAGCAGTATCCGGGGGGGACAGGGGGACATTAAGAACACCGGGGAGCTGTTTTTT
CASSIRGGQGDIKNTGELFF
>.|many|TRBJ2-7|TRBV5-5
TGTGCCAGCAGTTTAGGGGGAGGGAGCTCCTACGAGCAGTACTTC
CASSLGGGSSYEQYF
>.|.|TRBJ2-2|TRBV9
TGTGCCAGCAGCGGACATCCGAACACCGGGGAGCTGTTTTTT
CASSGHPNTGELFF
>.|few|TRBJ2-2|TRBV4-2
TGTGCCAGCAGCCAAGAGGGGACCTCCTTTTCCGGGGAGCTGTTTTTT
CASSQEGTSFSGELFF
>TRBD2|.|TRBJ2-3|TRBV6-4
TGTGCCAGCAGCAGAGAGCTAGCGGGAGGATCAGATACGCAGTATTTT
CASSRELAGGSDTQYF
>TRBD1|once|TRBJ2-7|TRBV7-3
TGTGCCAGCAGCTCCGGACAGGGGCGCCACGAGCAGTACTTC
CASSSGQGRHEQYF
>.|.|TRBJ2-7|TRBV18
TGTACCAGCTCGCAGAACCCGGGAATCTCCTACGAGCAGTACTTC
CTSSQNPGISYEQYF
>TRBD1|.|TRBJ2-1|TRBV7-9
TGTGCCAGCAGCTTACGAGGGACAGGGTCCTACAATGAGCAGTTCTTC
CASSLRGTGSYNEQFF
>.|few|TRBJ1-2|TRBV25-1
TGTGCCAGCAGAGGAGGTGTGTTAGGCTACACCTTC
CASRGGVLGYTF
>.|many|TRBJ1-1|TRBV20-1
TGCAGTGCTAGAGGTCGCCGGTACACTGAAGCTTTCTTT
CSARGRRYTEAFF
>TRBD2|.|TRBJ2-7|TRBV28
TGTGCCAGCTGGGGAGGACTAGCGGGGGCCAACTACAATGAGCAGTACTTC
CASWGGLAGANYNEQYF
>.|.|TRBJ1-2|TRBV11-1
TGTGCCAGCAGCCCCAAGGCGGGGGACCTTATCGCCTACACCTTC
CASSPKAGDLIAYTF
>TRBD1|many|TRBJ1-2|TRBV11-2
TGTGCCAGCAGCTTAGCCCTGGACAGGTTGAATGGCTACACCTTC
CASSLALDRLNGYTF
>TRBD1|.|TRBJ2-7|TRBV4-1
TGCGCCAGCAGCCCTGGACAGGACGCCTACGAGCAGTACTTC
CASSPGQDAYEQYF
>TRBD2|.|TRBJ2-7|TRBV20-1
TGCAGTGCTTTCTTTGTAGCGGGAGGGCCCCACGAGCAGTACTTC
CSAFFVAGGPHEQYF
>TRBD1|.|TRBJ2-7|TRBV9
TGTGCCAGCAGCGTGAGCCGGGACAGCAGCTCCTACGAGCAGTACTTC
CASSVSRDSSSYEQYF
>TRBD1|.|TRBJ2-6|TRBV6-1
TGTGCCAGCACCGAACAAGGGACAGGGACTGGGGCCAACGTCCTGACTTTC
CASTEQGTGTGANVLTF
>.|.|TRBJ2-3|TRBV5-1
TGCGCCAGCAGCTATTACAGTGAAAGCACAGACACGCAGTATTTT
CASSYYSESTDTQYF
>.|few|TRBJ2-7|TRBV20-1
TGCAGTGCTAGCCGCAGGAGCTCCTACGAGCAGTACTTC
CSASRRSSYEQYF
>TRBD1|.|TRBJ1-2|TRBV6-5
TGTGCCAGCAGTGAGGACAGGGGGTATGGCTACACCTTC
CASSEDRGYGYTF
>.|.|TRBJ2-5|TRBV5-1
TGCGCCAGCACCAGAACAAACGAAGAGACCCAGTACTTC
CASTRTNEETQYF
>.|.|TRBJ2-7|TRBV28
TGTGCCAGCAATAGGGCGGAGGGGGGAACCTACGAGCAGTACTTC
CASNRAEGGTYEQYF
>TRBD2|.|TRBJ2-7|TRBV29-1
TGCAGCGTTGACGGGACTAGCGACGAGCAGTACTTC
CSVDGTSDEQYF
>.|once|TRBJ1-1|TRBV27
TGTGCCAGCAGTTTATCTTCCAGTTTGTACACTGAAGCTTTCTTT
CASSLSSSLYTEAFF
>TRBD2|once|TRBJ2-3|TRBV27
TGTGCCAGCAGTTTTGAGGGAGGGACAGATACGCAGTATTTT
CASSFEGGTDTQYF